One and the same sample provided the 7 T cell receptor beta chains below, sequenced in a study of blood T cells in healthy people across ages. Primers used in a second PCR of about 6 to 11 cycles were a sample-barcoded 5' primer and a J-beta primer mix. TCRdb recomputed calls from the 5' RACE reads with MiXCR, one row per CDR3 protein. The repertoire holds approximately 810,000 distinct CDR3 sequences, with about 34% as singletons. The material sequenced was blood. These receptors were obtained from a young man in good health.

The chain employs TRBV9 and TRBJ2-1, with 8 bases matching TRBD2. The DNA end lines up better with TRBJ2-7; the J call may be wrong. The CDR3 consists of 15 residues. CDR1 SGDLS and CDR2 YYNGEE come from the germline V gene. CDR3 loop: CASSPRGGSYNEQYF. In DNA form, the CDR3 reads TGTGCCAGCAGCCCACGGGGGGGCTCCTACAATGAGCAGTACTTC.

This clonotype has more than one count but fewer than ten. The chain employs TRBV7-9 and TRBJ1-1; D gene ambiguous. Trimming left V 3 bases short and J 0 bases short, with 8 bases between. The germline CDR1 and CDR2 sequences are SEHNR and FQNEAQ (reference sequence). The CDR3 consists of 14 residues. CDR3: CASSLALLNTEAFF. In nucleotides, the CDR3 is TGTGCCAGCAGCTTGGCCTTACTGAACACTGAAGCTTTCTTT.

The V call is TRBV5-1, the J call TRBJ2-3; D tentatively fits TRBD1 or TRBD2 (6 bases each). Trimming took off 6 bases at V and 5 bases at J, with 19 bases between the two ends. There are 15 residues in the CDR3. CDR1 and CDR2 (germline): SGHRS, YFSETQ. The CDR3, as DNA: TGCGCCAGCACGCTAGGGGGGACCGGAGGAGATACGCAGTATTTT. This codes for CASTLGGTGGDTQYF.

This sequence joins TRBV7-9 and TRBJ2-5; D perhaps matches TRBD2 (6 bases). The DNA end is a closer match to TRBJ2-7, so the J assignment may be wrong. This CDR3 has 14 amino acids. Germline V CDR1 and CDR2: SEHNR, FQNEAQ (reference sequence). The CDR3 sequence: CASSRIRGGVEQYF. DNA for the CDR3: TGTGCCAGCAGCCGGATCCGTGGAGGGGTCGAGCAGTACTTC.

A note on this clonotype: Being one base from a much bigger clone, this may be a read error. This rearrangement joins TRBV12-3 or TRBV12-4 to TRBJ1-5; 7 nucleotides agree with TRBD1. The length of the CDR3 is 14 residues. Trimming cost V 10 bases and J 7 bases; bases outside gene matches: 13. CDR3 amino acids: CANRSGTAYQPQHF. As DNA, the CDR3 is TGTGCCAACAGATCCGGGACAGCTTACCAGCCCCAGCATTTT.

A remark on this clonotype: The conserved phenylalanine or tryptophan is not found at the CDR3 terminus, so this likely reflects a read error. The chain links TRBV12-3 or TRBV12-4 to TRBJ2-1, with D perhaps matching TRBD2 (6 bases). The ends were cut back, 5 bases at V and 5 bases at J, with 13 bases in the middle. The CDR3 contains 14 residues. The CDR3 sequence is CASSPTRGHNEQFL. The CDR3 DNA is TGTGCCAGCAGTCCCACGCGGGGACACAATGAGCAGTTCTTA.

The CDR3 DNA follows: TGCGCCAGCAGCTTGGCCAGCAGCCATCGCGGCACAGATACGCAGTATTTT. Translation gives CASSLASSHRGTDTQYF. The rearrangement uses TRBV5-1 and TRBJ2-3, with unresolved D. From germline, CDR1 is SGHRS and CDR2 YFSETQ. Deletions cut 0 bases from V and 1 base from J, with 15 bases between. This CDR3 is built from 17 residues.